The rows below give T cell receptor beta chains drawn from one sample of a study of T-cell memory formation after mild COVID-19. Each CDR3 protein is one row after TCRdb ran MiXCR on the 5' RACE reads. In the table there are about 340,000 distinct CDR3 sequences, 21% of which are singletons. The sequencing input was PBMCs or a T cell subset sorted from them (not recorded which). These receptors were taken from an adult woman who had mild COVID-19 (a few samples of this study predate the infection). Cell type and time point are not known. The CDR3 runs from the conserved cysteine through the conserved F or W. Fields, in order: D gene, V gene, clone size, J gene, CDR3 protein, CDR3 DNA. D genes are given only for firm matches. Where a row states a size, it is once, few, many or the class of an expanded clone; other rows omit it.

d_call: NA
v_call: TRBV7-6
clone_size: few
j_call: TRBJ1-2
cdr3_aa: CASSPTRVNYGYTF
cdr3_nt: TGTGCCAGCAGCCCCACCCGGGTCAACTATGGCTACACCTTC

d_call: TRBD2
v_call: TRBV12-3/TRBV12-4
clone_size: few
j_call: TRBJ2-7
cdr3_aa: CASSKTSGSYEQYF
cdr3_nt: TGTGCCAGCAGCAAGACTAGCGGCTCCTACGAGCAGTACTTC

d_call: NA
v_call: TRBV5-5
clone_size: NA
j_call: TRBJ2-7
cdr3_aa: CASSLADGRREQYF
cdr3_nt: TGTGCCAGCAGCTTGGCTGACGGGAGACGGGAGCAGTACTTC

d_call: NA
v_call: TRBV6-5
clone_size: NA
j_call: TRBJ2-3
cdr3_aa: CASLGRDTQYF
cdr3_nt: TGTGCCAGTCTCGGGCGGGATACGCAGTATTTT

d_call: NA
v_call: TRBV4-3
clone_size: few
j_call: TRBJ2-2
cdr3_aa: CASSQDRQGGNTGELFF
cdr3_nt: TGCGCCAGCAGCCAAGATCGGCAGGGGGGGAACACCGGGGAGCTGTTTTTT

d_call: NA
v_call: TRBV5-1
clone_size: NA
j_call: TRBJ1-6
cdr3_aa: CASSLQGSNSPLHF
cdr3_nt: TGCGCCAGCAGCTTGCAGGGGAGTAATTCACCCCTCCACTTT

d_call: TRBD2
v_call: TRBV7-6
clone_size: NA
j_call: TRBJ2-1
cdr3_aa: CASSSYPRASGSTEQFF
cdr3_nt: TGTGCCAGCAGCTCCTATCCTAGGGCTAGCGGGAGTACTGAGCAGTTCTTC

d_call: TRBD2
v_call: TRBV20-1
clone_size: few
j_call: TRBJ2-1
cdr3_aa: CSAPPLAGRGSDEQFF
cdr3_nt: TGCAGTGCTCCTCCCCTTGCGGGTCGCGGGAGCGATGAGCAGTTCTTC

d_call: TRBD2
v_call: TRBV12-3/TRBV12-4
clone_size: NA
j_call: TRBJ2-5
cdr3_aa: CASSLWEGPAKETQYF
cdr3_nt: TGTGCCAGCAGTTTGTGGGAGGGGCCCGCTAAAGAGACCCAGTACTTC

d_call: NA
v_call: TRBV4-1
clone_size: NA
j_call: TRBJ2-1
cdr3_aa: CASSQEGGALDNEQFF
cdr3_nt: TGCGCCAGCAGCCAAGAAGGGGGGGCGTTGGATAATGAGCAGTTCTTC

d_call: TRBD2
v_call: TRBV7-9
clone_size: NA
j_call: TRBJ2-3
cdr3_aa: CASSYTSGFTDTQYF
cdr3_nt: TGTGCCAGCAGCTATACTAGCGGATTCACAGATACGCAGTATTTT

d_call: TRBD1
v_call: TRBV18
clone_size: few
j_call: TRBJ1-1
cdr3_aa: CASSPKTGSNTEAFF
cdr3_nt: TGTGCCAGCTCACCAAAGACAGGGTCGAACACTGAAGCTTTCTTT

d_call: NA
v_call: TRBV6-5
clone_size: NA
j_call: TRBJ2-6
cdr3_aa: CASREFLSPDSGANVLTF
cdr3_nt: TGTGCCAGCAGGGAATTCTTAAGTCCCGACTCTGGGGCCAACGTCCTGACTTTC

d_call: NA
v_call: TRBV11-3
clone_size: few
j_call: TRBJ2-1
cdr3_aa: CASSSAGSSYNEQFF
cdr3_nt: TGTGCCAGCAGCTCTGCGGGGAGCTCCTACAATGAGCAGTTCTTC

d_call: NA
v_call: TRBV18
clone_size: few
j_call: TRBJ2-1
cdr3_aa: CASSREVEQFF
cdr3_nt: TGTGCCAGCTCACGCGAGGTTGAGCAGTTCTTC

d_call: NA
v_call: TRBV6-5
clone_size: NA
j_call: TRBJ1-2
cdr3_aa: CASSYAGQSYGYTF
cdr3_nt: TGTGCCAGCAGTTACGCCGGACAGAGCTATGGCTACACCTTC

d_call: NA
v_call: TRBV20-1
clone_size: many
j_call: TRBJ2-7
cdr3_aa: CSARDHGGSSYEQYF
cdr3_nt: TGCAGTGCTAGAGATCATGGTGGCAGCTCCTACGAGCAGTACTTC

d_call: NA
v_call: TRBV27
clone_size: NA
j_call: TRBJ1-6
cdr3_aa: CASSFREGDNSPLHF
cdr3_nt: TGTGCCAGCAGTTTCCGGGAGGGGGATAATTCACCCCTCCACTTT

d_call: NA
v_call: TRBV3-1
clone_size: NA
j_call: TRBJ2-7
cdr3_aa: CASSRQPGSSYEQYF
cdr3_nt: TGTGCCAGCAGCCGACAGCCTGGGAGCTCCTACGAGCAGTACTTC

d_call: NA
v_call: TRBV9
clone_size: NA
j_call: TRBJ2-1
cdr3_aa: CASSVVSWSDNEQFF
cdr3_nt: TGTGCCAGCAGCGTAGTTAGTTGGTCAGACAATGAGCAGTTCTTC

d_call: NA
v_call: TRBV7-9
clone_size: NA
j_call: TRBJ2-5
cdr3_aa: CASSYLTTAGHQETQYF
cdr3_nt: TGTGCCAGCAGCTACCTAACCACCGCGGGACATCAAGAGACCCAGTACTTC

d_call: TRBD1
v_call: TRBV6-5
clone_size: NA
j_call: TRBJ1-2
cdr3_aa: CASSSGTGGGGYTF
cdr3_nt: TGTGCCAGCAGTTCCGGGACAGGGGGCGGTGGCTACACCTTC

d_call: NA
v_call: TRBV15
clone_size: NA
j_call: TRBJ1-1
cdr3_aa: CATRKRTALNTEAFF
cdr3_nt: TGTGCCACCAGGAAACGGACAGCTCTGAACACTGAAGCTTTCTTT

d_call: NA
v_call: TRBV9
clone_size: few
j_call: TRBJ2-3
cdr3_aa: CASALGDTQYF
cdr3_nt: TGTGCCAGCGCGTTGGGCGATACGCAGTATTTT

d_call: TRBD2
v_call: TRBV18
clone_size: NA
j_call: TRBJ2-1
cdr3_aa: CASSPGGGLDEQFF
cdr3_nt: TGTGCCAGCTCACCCGGGGGGGGGCTCGATGAGCAGTTCTTC

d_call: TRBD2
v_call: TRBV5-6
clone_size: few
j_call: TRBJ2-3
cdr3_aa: CASSLYAGGPPSTDTQYF
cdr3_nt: TGTGCCAGCAGCTTGTACGCGGGAGGCCCGCCTAGCACAGATACGCAGTATTTT

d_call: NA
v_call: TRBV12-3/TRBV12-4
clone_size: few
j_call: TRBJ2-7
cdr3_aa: CASSQSGRDGYEQYF
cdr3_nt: TGTGCCAGCAGTCAGAGTGGCCGGGACGGCTACGAGCAGTACTTC

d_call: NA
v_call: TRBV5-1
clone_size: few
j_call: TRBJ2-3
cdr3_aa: CASSLGQGSDLDTQYF
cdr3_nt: TGCGCCAGCAGCTTGGGGCAGGGGTCGGATCTCGATACGCAGTATTTT

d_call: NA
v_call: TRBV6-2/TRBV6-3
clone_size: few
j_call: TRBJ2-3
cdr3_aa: CASSYLFPGRDTQYF
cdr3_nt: TGTGCCAGCAGTTATTTATTTCCTGGAAGGGATACGCAGTATTTT

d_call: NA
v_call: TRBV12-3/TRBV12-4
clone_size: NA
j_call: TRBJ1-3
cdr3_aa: CASSYATGGGNTIYF
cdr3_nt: TGTGCCAGCAGTTACGCGACAGGCGGTGGAAACACCATATATTTT

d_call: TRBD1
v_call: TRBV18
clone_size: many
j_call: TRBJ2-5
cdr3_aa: CASSPDPLGLQGARGETQYF
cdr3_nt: TGTGCCAGCTCACCGGACCCGCTCGGTCTTCAGGGGGCAAGGGGAGAGACCCAGTACTTC

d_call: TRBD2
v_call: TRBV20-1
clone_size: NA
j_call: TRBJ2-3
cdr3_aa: CSITSGASDTQYF
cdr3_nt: TGCAGTATTACTAGCGGGGCGTCAGATACGCAGTATTTT

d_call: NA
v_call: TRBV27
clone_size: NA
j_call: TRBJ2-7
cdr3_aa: CASSLSIPLGRGRFYEQYF
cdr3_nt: TGTGCCAGCAGTTTATCGATTCCTCTAGGCCGGGGTCGGTTCTACGAGCAGTACTTC

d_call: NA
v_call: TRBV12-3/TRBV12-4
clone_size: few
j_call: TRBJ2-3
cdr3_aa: CASMRGKEDTQYF
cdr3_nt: TGTGCCAGCATGCGGGGAAAAGAAGATACGCAGTATTTT

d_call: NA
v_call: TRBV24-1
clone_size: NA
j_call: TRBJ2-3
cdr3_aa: CATSDPGPARDTQYF
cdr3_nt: TGTGCCACCAGTGATCCCGGACCAGCAAGAGATACGCAGTATTTT

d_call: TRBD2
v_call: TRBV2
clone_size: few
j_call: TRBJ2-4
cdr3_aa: CASRGLAGSLAKNIQYF
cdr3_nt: TGTGCCAGCAGGGGACTAGCGGGGTCACTAGCCAAAAACATTCAGTACTTC

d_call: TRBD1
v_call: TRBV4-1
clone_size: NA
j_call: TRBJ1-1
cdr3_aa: CASRDRATNTEAFF
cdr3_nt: TGCGCCAGCCGGGACAGGGCCACAAACACTGAAGCTTTCTTT

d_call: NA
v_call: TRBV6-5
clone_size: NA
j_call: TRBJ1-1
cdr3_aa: CASSYSNRANTEAFF
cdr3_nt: TGTGCCAGCAGTTACTCGAATCGGGCTAACACTGAAGCTTTCTTT

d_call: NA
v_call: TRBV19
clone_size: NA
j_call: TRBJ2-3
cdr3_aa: CASSPGASVNTQYF
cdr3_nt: TGTGCCAGTTCCCCCGGGGCTAGCGTAAATACGCAGTATTTT

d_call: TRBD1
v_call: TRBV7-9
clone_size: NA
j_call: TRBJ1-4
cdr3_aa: CASSLSRGTGENEKLFF
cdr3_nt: TGTGCCAGCAGCTTATCTCGAGGGACAGGGGAGAATGAAAAACTGTTTTTT

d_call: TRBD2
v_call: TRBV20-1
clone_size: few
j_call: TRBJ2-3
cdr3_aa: CSARPSGRRGDTQYF
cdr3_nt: TGCAGTGCTAGACCTAGCGGCCGCCGGGGAGATACGCAGTATTTT

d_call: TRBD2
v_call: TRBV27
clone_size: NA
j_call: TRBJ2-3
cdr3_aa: CASTRTSGAGDTQYF
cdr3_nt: TGTGCCAGCACTAGGACTAGCGGGGCGGGGGATACGCAGTATTTT

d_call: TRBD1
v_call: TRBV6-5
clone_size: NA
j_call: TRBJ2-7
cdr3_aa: CASTTGPGSYEQYF
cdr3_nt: TGTGCCAGCACGACAGGGCCGGGGAGTTACGAGCAGTACTTC

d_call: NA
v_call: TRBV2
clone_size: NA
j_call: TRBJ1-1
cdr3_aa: CASARGGEVFF
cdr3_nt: TGTGCCAGCGCCAGAGGCGGGGAAGTTTTCTTT

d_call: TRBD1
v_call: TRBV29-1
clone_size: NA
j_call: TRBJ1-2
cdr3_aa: CSGGTGGNYGYTF
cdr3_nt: TGCAGCGGCGGAACAGGGGGAAACTATGGCTACACCTTC

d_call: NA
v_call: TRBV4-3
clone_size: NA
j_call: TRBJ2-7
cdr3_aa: CASSQVGGPGEQYF
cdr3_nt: TGCGCCAGCAGCCAAGTCGGGGGACCCGGGGAGCAGTACTTC

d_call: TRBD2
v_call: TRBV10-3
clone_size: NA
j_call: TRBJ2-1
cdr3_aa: CAIRETGTSGGDEQFF
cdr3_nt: TGTGCCATCAGGGAAACCGGGACTAGCGGGGGTGATGAGCAGTTCTTC

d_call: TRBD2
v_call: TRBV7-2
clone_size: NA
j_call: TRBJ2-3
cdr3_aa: CASSLGGVTSTDTQYF
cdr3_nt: TGTGCCAGCAGCCTCGGGGGGGTCACTAGCACAGATACGCAGTATTTT

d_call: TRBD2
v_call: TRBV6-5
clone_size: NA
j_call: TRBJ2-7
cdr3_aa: CASRGGTRGYEQYF
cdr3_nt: TGTGCCTCGAGGGGGGGGACTAGGGGCTACGAGCAGTACTTC

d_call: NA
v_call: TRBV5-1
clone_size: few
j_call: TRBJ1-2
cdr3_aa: CASRPLESYGYTF
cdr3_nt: TGCGCCAGCCGGCCGCTAGAATCCTATGGCTACACCTTC

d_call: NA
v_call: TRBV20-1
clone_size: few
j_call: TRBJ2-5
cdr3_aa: CSGFGPPFGEQETQYF
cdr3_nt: TGCAGTGGGTTTGGGCCACCCTTCGGGGAACAAGAGACCCAGTACTTC